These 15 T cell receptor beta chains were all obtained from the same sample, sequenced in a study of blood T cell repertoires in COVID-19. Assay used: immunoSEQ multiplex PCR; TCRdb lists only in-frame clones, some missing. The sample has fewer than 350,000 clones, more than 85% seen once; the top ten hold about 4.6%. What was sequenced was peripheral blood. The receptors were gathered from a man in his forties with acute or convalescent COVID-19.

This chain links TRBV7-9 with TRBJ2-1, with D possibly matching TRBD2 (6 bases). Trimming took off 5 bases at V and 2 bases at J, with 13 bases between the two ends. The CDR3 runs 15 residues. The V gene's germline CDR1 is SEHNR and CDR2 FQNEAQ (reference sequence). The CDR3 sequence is CASSVDSSAYNEQFF. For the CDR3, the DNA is TGTGCCAGCAGCGTCGATTCTAGCGCCTACAATGAGCAGTTCTTC.

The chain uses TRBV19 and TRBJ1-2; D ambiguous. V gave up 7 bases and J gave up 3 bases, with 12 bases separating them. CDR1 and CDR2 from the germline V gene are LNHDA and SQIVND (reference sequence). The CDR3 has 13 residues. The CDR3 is CASTPLPDYGYTF. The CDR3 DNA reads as TGTGCCAGTACCCCCCTCCCCGACTATGGCTACACCTTC.

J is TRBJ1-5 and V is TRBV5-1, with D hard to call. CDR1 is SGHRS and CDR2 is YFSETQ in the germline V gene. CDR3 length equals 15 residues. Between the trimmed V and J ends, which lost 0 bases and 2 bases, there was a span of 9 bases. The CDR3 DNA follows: TGCGCCAGCAGCTTGGGAGCCCCGGGCAATCAGCCCCAGCATTTT. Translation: CASSLGAPGNQPQHF.

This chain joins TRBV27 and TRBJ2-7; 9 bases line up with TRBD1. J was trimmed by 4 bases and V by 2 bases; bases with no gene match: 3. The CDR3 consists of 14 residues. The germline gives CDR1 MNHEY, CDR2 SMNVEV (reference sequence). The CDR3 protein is CASSLDRGRYEQYF. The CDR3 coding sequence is TGTGCCAGCAGTTTAGACAGGGGGAGATACGAGCAGTACTTC.

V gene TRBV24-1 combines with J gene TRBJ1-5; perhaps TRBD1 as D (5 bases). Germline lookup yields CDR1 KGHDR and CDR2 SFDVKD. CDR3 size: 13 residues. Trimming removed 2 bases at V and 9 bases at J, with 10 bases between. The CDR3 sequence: CATSDSPGRPQHF. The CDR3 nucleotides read TGTGCCACCAGTGATTCCCCAGGGCGGCCCCAGCATTTT.

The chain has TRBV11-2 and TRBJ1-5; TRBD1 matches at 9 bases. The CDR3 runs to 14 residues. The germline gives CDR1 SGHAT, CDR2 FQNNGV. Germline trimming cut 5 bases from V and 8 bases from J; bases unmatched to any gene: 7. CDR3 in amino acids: CASSPTGGGKPQHF. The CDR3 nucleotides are TGTGCCAGCAGCCCGACAGGGGGTGGGAAGCCCCAGCATTTT.

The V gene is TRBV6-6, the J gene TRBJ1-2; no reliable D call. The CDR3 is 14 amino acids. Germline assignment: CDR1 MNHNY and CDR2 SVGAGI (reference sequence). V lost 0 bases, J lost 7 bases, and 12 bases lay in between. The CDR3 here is CASSYSGEARGYTF. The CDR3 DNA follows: TGTGCCAGCAGTTACTCCGGGGAGGCCCGTGGCTACACCTTC.

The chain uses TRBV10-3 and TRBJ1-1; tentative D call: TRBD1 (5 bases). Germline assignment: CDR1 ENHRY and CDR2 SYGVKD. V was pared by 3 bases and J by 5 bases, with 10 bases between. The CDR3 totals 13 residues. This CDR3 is CAISERGGTEAFF. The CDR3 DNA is TGTGCCATCAGTGAAAGGGGCGGAACTGAAGCTTTCTTT.

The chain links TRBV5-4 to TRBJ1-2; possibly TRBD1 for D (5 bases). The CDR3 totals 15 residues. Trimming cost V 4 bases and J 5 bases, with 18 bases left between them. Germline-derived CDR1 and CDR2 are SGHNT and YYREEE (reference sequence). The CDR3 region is CASSPAGGGGYGYTF. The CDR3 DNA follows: TGTGCCAGCAGCCCGGCGGGCGGGGGAGGATATGGCTACACCTTC.

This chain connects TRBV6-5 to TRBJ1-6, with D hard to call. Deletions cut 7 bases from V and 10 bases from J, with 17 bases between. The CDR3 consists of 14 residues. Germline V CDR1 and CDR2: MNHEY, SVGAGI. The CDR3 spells CASTGGHTGSPLHF. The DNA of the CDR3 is TGTGCCAGCACCGGCGGGCACACGGGGTCACCCCTCCACTTT.

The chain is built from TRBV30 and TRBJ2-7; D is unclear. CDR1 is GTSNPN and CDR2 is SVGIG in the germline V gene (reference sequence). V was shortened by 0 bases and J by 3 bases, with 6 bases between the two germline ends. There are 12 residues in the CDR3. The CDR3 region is CAWSVAGYEQYF. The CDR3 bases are TGTGCCTGGAGTGTAGCAGGCTACGAGCAGTACTTC. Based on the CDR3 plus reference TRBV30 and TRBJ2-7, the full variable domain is SQTIHQWPATLVQPVGSPLSLECTVEGTSNPNLYWYRQAAGRGLQLLFYSVGIGQISSEVPQNLSASRPQDRQFILSSKKLLLSDSGFYLCAWSVAGYEQYFGPGTRLTVT.

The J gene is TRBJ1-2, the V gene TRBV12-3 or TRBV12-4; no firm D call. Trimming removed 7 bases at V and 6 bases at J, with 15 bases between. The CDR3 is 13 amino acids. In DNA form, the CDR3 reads TGTGCCAGCAACCTAGTAGGCGAGAATGGCTACACCTTC. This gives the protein CASNLVGENGYTF.

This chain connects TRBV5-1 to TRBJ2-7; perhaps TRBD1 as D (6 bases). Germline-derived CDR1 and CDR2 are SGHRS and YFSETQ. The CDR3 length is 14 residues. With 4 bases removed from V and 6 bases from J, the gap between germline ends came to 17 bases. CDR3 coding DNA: TGCGCCAGCAGCCCGGGACCGACAGGAGGCGAGCAGTACTTC. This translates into CASSPGPTGGEQYF.

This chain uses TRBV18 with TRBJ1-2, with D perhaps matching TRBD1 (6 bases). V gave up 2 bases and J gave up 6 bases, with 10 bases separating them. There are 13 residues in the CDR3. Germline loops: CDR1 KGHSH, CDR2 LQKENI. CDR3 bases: TGTGCCAGCTCACCAGGGTACAGGGATGGCTACACCTTC. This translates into CASSPGYRDGYTF.

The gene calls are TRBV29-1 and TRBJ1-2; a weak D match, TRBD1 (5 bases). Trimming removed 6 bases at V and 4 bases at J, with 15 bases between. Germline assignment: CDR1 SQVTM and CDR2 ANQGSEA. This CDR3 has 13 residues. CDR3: CSVPWGVGYGYTF. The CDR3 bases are TGCAGCGTCCCCTGGGGGGTGGGCTATGGCTACACCTTC.